The 30 T cell receptor beta chains below come from one sample, sequenced in a study of blood T cells in healthy people across ages (dated by TCRdb to the mid-2010s). Library method: 5' RACE. This sample was sequenced with an Illumina HiSeq 2500. A second roughly 6 to 12 cycle PCR used a sample-barcoded 5' primer and a J-beta primer mix. TCRdb took the public reads, trimmed them with fastp at Q25, ran MiXCR for clone calling and kept in-frame beta chains. Every distinct CDR3 protein forms one entry, paired with its most common genes and DNA. The sample has 650,000 to 1,000,000 distinct CDR3 sequences on record, around 50% of them singletons. Roughly 20% of the sample goes to the ten largest clones. Specimen: blood. The receptor source for this set is a man of 80 years or more in good health.

This clonotype was seen more than once but under ten times. This chain links TRBV7-9 with TRBJ2-7; 7 bases align to TRBD1. The trim removed 11 bases at V and 0 bases at J, leaving 10 bases unmatched. CDR3 size: 14 residues. CDR1 SEHNR and CDR2 FQNEAQ come from the germline V gene (reference sequence). CDR3 nucleotide sequence: TGTGCCGTCACCCCGGGACAGCCCTCCTACGAGCAGTACTTC. This codes for CAVTPGQPSYEQYF.

Points on this clonotype: This could be a read error, since a much larger clone is one nucleotide away. The chain joins TRBV7-3 to TRBJ2-7; 8 nucleotides line up with TRBD2. CDR1 and CDR2 (germline): SGHTA, FQGTGA. V shed 2 bases and J 7 bases; nucleotides not matched to a gene: 10. This CDR3 contains 15 residues. CDR3 coding DNA: TGTGCCAGCAGCTTAGGGCCGGGAGGGCCAGGTGAGCAGTACTTC. As protein: CASSLGPGGPGEQYF.

A note on this clonotype: The junction departs from germline at one end; a sequencing error may be responsible. The genes are TRBV2 and TRBJ1-2; no definite D call. This CDR3 region has 13 residues. Germline V CDR1 and CDR2: SNHLY, FYNNEI. CDR3 sequence (DNA): TGTGCCAGCAGTGCAAAGAGTTCCATAGGCTCCACCTTC. It yields the protein CASSAKSSIGSTF.

The rearrangement links TRBV28 to TRBJ1-5, with TRBD1 matching 7 bases. The V and J ends lost 6 bases and 4 bases, in that order; junction bases with no gene match: 12. Germline lookup yields CDR1 MDHEN and CDR2 SYDVKM. The CDR3 has 16 residues. Written as DNA, the CDR3 is TGTGCCAGCAGATCGTTCGGGACAGAAAATAATCAGCCCCAGCATTTT. Amino acid sequence: CASRSFGTENNQPQHF.

The sample holds a few counts of this clonotype. The rearrangement joins TRBV11-3 to TRBJ2-5, with D hard to call. CDR3 length: 17 residues. Germline V lookup: CDR1 SGHNT, CDR2 YENEEA. V lost 2 bases and J 2 bases, leaving 18 bases between the germline ends. The CDR3 region is CASSLKNSFPYQETQYF. CDR3 in DNA: TGTGCCAGCAGCTTAAAAAATAGCTTCCCCTATCAAGAGACCCAGTACTTC. Full variable domain (missing parts from reference TRBV11-3 and TRBJ2-5): EAGVVQSPRYKIIEKKQPVAFWCNPISGHNTLYWYLQNLGQGPELLIRYENEEAVDDSQLPKDRFSAERLKGVDSTLKIQPAELGDSAVYLCASSLKNSFPYQETQYFGPGTRLLVL.

This clonotype was recorded a few times. This rearrangement joins TRBV7-8 to TRBJ2-5; D possibly corresponds to TRBD1 (5 bases). Germline V gene sequence: CDR1 SGHVS, CDR2 FQNEAQ. Trimming pared 4 bases from V and 1 base from J, leaving 10 bases between. This CDR3 is 14 amino acids long. The CDR3 is CASSSSGFQETQYF. The CDR3, as DNA: TGTGCCAGCAGCTCCTCAGGGTTCCAAGAGACCCAGTACTTC.

This clonotype was seen repeatedly, ten times or more. The J gene is TRBJ2-1, the V gene TRBV29-1; the D gene is possibly TRBD1 (6 bases). The V end was cut by 4 bases, the J end by 10 bases, with 11 bases between. Looked up from germline, CDR1 is SQVTM and CDR2 is ANQGSEA. The CDR3 extends over 11 amino acids. The CDR3 DNA is TGCAGCGTTGCCAGGGGCAGCGAGCAGTTCTTC. It is translated as CSVARGSEQFF.

CDR3 sequence: CAWSVVYNEQFF. CDR3 bases: TGTGCCTGGAGTGTGGTCTACAATGAGCAGTTCTTC. The V gene is TRBV30, the J gene TRBJ2-1; D not resolved. The CDR3 extends over 12 amino acids. Germline loops: CDR1 GTSNPN, CDR2 SVGIG (reference sequence). V dropped 0 bases and J dropped 3 bases, with 3 bases sitting between them.

This chain joins TRBV2 and TRBJ1-4; D is ambiguous. Trimming removed 6 bases from V and 7 bases from J, with 18 bases in between. The CDR3 spans 15 residues. The V gene's germline CDR1 is SNHLY and CDR2 FYNNEI. The CDR3 loop is CASSQNQPATEKLFF. In DNA form, the CDR3 reads TGTGCCAGCAGCCAAAACCAGCCAGCCACTGAAAAACTGTTTTTT.

The chain combines TRBV20-1 with TRBJ1-2; 7 bases line up with TRBD1. The CDR3 totals 15 residues. Germline values: CDR1 DFQATT, CDR2 SNEGSKA (reference sequence). V was pared by 0 bases and J by 8 bases, with 12 bases of the junction left unmatched. Written as DNA, the CDR3 is TGCAGTGCTAGAGATTACGGAGGGGGCGCGAAGGGCTACACCTTC. The encoded protein is CSARDYGGGAKGYTF.

This sequence joins TRBV11-2 and TRBJ1-2, with unresolved D. Germline V gene data show CDR1 as SGHAT and CDR2 as FQNNGV. The CDR3 length is 12 residues. The germline V and J ends were trimmed by 1 base and 8 bases, with 8 bases remaining between them. The DNA of the CDR3 is TGTGCCAGCAGCTTAGTGCTGGGAGGCTACACCTTC. Protein product: CASSLVLGGYTF.

This sequence joins TRBV29-1 and TRBJ2-7, with 8 bases that match TRBD2. The CDR3 loop spans 14 amino acids. The germline V gene encodes CDR1 SQVTM and CDR2 ANQGSEA. The J segment lost 2 bases and the V segment lost 5 bases, leaving 8 bases of the junction unmatched. The CDR3 loop reads CSVRRAGAAYEQYF. The CDR3 region has the DNA TGCAGCGTTCGACGAGCGGGAGCTGCCTACGAGCAGTACTTC.

This clonotype showed up many times. The chain has TRBV5-1 and TRBJ2-5; 9 bases are a match to TRBD2. Germline V gene sequence: CDR1 SGHRS, CDR2 YFSETQ. This CDR3 comprises 16 residues. The V gene end was trimmed by 4 bases and the J gene end by 2 bases; junction bases not matched to a gene: 9. The CDR3 DNA sequence: TGCGCCAGCAGCCAGACTAGCGGAGCATCTCAAGAGACCCAGTACTTC. Translated: CASSQTSGASQETQYF. Full variable domain (remainder filled in from reference TRBV5-1 and TRBJ2-5): KAGVTQTPRYLIKTRGQQVTLSCSPISGHRSVSWYQQTPGQGLQFLFEYFSETQRNKGNFPGRFSGRQFSNSRSEMNVSTLELGDSALYLCASSQTSGASQETQYFGPGTRLLVL.

V usage is TRBV14 and J usage is TRBJ2-3; TRBD1 matches 8 bases. The CDR3 is 18 residues long. Trimming at V came to 0 bases and at J to 6 bases, leaving 14 bases not matched to a gene. Looked up from germline, CDR1 is SGHDN and CDR2 is FVKESK. The CDR3 region has the DNA TGTGCCAGCAGCCAAGACAGGGGTCGGTACAGGGGGTCGGATACGCAGTATTTT. This sequence encodes CASSQDRGRYRGSDTQYF. Supplemented by reference TRBV14 and TRBJ2-3, the full variable domain reads EAGVTQFPSHSVIEKGQTVTLRCDPISGHDNLYWYRRVMGKEIKFLLHFVKESKQDESGMPNNRFLAERTGGTYSTLKVQPAELEDSGVYFCASSQDRGRYRGSDTQYFGPGTRLTVL.

The rearrangement uses TRBV27 and TRBJ2-7; 9 bases agree with TRBD2. V was clipped by 8 bases and J by 4 bases; unmatched bases: 9. Germline V lookup: CDR1 MNHEY, CDR2 SMNVEV (reference sequence). The CDR3 has 14 amino acids. The CDR3 reads CASRSAGGRYEQYF. The DNA of the CDR3 is TGTGCCAGCCGCTCTGCGGGAGGGAGGTACGAGCAGTACTTC.

In this sample, this clonotype turned up a few times. This chain links TRBV10-3 with TRBJ2-7; 8 nucleotides agree with TRBD1. Germline CDR1 and CDR2: ENHRY and SYGVKD. The CDR3 is made up of 14 amino acids. Trimming took 2 bases from V and 5 from J; bases not matched to a gene: 5. The CDR3 loop is CAISEDGQGNEQYF. The CDR3 bases are TGTGCCATCAGTGAGGACGGACAGGGCAACGAGCAGTACTTC.

Many counts were recorded for this clonotype. The chain employs TRBV27 and TRBJ2-1, with D maybe TRBD2 (7 bases). The germline CDR1 and CDR2 sequences are MNHEY and SMNVEV (reference sequence). Trimming took 3 bases from V and 10 from J, leaving 19 bases between them. The CDR3 is 15 residues long. CDR3 in amino acids: CASSLRLGGAWEQFF. The CDR3 bases are TGTGCCAGCAGTTTGAGATTAGGGGGGGCCTGGGAGCAGTTCTTC.

This sequence joins TRBV7-2 and TRBJ2-5, with 14 bases aligning to TRBD2. Germline assignment: CDR1 SGHTA and CDR2 FQGNSA. CDR3 size: 15 residues. The trim removed 4 bases at V and 4 bases at J, leaving 2 bases unmatched. The CDR3 sequence is CASSWGLAGVETQYF. The CDR3, as DNA: TGTGCCAGCAGCTGGGGACTAGCGGGAGTAGAGACCCAGTACTTC.

The CDR3 DNA is TGCGCCAGCACCGGGACTAGCGGGGGCTATGAGCAGTTCTTC. Translated, it gives CASTGTSGGYEQFF. The chain carries TRBV5-1 and TRBJ2-1; 14 nucleotides line up with TRBD2. The CDR3 consists of 14 residues. J lost 8 bases, V lost 6 bases, and 4 bases had no gene match. Germline V gene lookup returns CDR1 SGHRS and CDR2 YFSETQ.

The chain carries TRBV20-1 and TRBJ2-3; 8 positions match TRBD1. CDR3 size: 14 residues. Losses at the gene ends were 5 bases for V and 5 bases for J; bases not matched to a gene: 9. The germline gives CDR1 DFQATT, CDR2 SNEGSKA (reference sequence). The CDR3 DNA follows: TGCAGTGCTCCACCGACAGGGGTGAGAGATACGCAGTATTTT. It codes for CSAPPTGVRDTQYF.

The chain uses TRBV10-3 and TRBJ2-3; TRBD1 agrees at 9 bases. Trimming at V came to 5 bases and at J to 3 bases, leaving 6 bases not matched to a gene. Germline lookup yields CDR1 ENHRY and CDR2 SYGVKD. The CDR3 totals 15 residues. CDR3 loop: CAISSGTGRTDTQYF. The CDR3 DNA is TGTGCCATCAGTTCCGGGACAGGGAGAACAGATACGCAGTATTTT.

The V and J genes are TRBV18 and TRBJ1-1; D remains ambiguous. CDR1 is KGHSH, CDR2 LQKENI, per germline. V lost 5 bases to trimming and J lost 6 bases, with 19 bases between them. The CDR3 is 15 residues long. The CDR3: CASSSGKSFNPEAFF. In DNA, the CDR3 is TGTGCCAGCTCATCCGGCAAATCTTTTAACCCTGAAGCTTTCTTT.

This clonotype was counted only a few times. The J gene is TRBJ2-7, the V gene TRBV10-3; TRBD1 aligns across 7 bases. Germline V CDR1 and CDR2: ENHRY, SYGVKD. J gave up 1 base and V 6 bases, and 6 bases lay outside the gene matches. This CDR3 contains 14 residues. CDR3 residues: CAISPRDSSYEQYF. CDR3 coding DNA: TGTGCCATCAGCCCCCGGGACAGTTCCTACGAGCAGTACTTC.

This clonotype was observed many times. A much more abundant neighbour one base away suggests this may be a read error. The chain joins TRBV4-3 to TRBJ2-2; D is possibly TRBD1 (5 bases). The germline CDR1 and CDR2 sequences are LGHNA and YSLEER. The CDR3 runs 14 residues. Trimming left V 0 bases short and J 7 bases short, with 9 bases between. CDR3 nucleotides: TGCGCCAGCAGCCAAGAGCAGGGTAGCGGGGAGCTGTTTTTT. Encoded protein: CASSQEQGSGELFF.

This clonotype was seen more than once but under ten times. The V call is TRBV20-1, the J call TRBJ2-1; 9 bases agree with TRBD1. With V trimmed by 3 bases and J by 2 bases, 14 bases remained unmatched. This CDR3 contains 18 residues. CDR1 is DFQATT, CDR2 SNEGSKA, per germline (reference sequence). CDR3 loop: CSASPGTGSTGAYNEQFF. The CDR3, as DNA: TGCAGTGCTAGCCCCGGGACAGGGAGCACAGGGGCCTACAATGAGCAGTTCTTC.

This clonotype showed up just a few times. The CDR3 DNA reads as TGCGCCAGCAGCTTGGGTCAACTCGACGAGCAGTACTTC. Protein: CASSLGQLDEQYF. This rearrangement joins TRBV5-1 to TRBJ2-7; D is ambiguous. Germline CDR1 is SGHRS and CDR2 is YFSETQ. The V and J ends lost 0 bases and 5 bases respectively, with 9 bases between them. This CDR3 region has 13 residues.

V and J are TRBV12-3 or TRBV12-4 and TRBJ2-2; no definite D call. V shed 2 bases and J shed 6 bases, with 16 bases lying between them. This CDR3 contains 16 residues. The CDR3 spells CASSLTGPVFAGELFF. The CDR3 nucleotides are TGTGCCAGCAGTTTAACCGGACCAGTTTTCGCCGGGGAGCTGTTTTTT.

Only a few counts were recorded for this clonotype. The chain carries TRBV12-3 or TRBV12-4 and TRBJ2-1; TRBD2 matches 7 bases. The assigned J gene may be wrong: the sequence end matches TRBJ2-7 better. The CDR3 runs to 17 residues. The CDR3, as DNA: TGTGCCAGCAACCCCCCCGGACTAGGTAGCTCCTACAATGAGCAGTACTTC. Translating gives CASNPPGLGSSYNEQYF.

The V call is TRBV20-1, the J call TRBJ2-4; 9 bases fit TRBD2. The end of the DNA aligns better with TRBJ2-7, so the J call may be wrong. The CDR3 is 14 residues long. From germline, CDR1 is DFQATT and CDR2 SNEGSKA (reference sequence). CDR3 sequence: CSAGVASGTYEQYF. In nucleotides, the CDR3 is TGCAGTGCGGGTGTGGCTAGCGGGACATACGAGCAGTACTTC.

V usage is TRBV24-1 and J usage is TRBJ2-3, with 11 bases aligning to TRBD1. V dropped 7 bases and J dropped 3; count of bases not matched to a gene: 8. Germline V gene lookup returns CDR1 KGHDR and CDR2 SFDVKD. The length of the CDR3 is 16 residues. CDR3: CATSKTGTGGTDTQYF. The CDR3 DNA sequence: TGTGCCACCAGCAAGACCGGGACAGGGGGTACAGATACGCAGTATTTT.